This T cell receptor beta chain was captured by sequencing in a study of Ad26.COV2.S vaccination and SARS-CoV-2 variants. Study summary: Ad26.COV2.S given intramuscularly, once or twice 56 days apart.

Specified treatment: about 20 received Ad26.COV2.S at low or high dose, single or two shots; 5 received placebo; per-sample allocation not given. Sampling occurred on day 63 after the first vaccine or placebo injection. Vaccination used an Ad26 vector expressing Wuhan-strain SARS-CoV-2 spike. The assay was immunoSEQ multiplex PCR, and TCRdb's table has in-frame clones only and misses some. Among roughly 410,000 clones listed, roughly four fifths were seen once. In regard to this clone: Its cognate antigen is unknown.

The V end was cut by 5 bases, the J end by 3 bases, with 22 bases between. This CDR3 region has 18 residues. The germline V gene encodes CDR1 SEHNR and CDR2 FQNEAQ (reference sequence). Study-level results: Reports say spike-specific CD8+ and CD4+ T cell responses covered substantial breadth after vaccination. Vaccinees displayed broader spike-specific TCR repertoires than placebo recipients.

The sequencing used peripheral blood, collected in a trial of Ad26.COV2.S vaccine versus placebo. This TCR was recovered from a person aged 18 to 65 who received the Ad26.COV2.S COVID-19 vaccine or a placebo. This rearrangement joins TRBV7-9 to TRBJ2-2, with D possibly TRBD1 on 6 matching bases. CDR3 in DNA: TGTGCCAGCAGCCCACCGTTAGGGGGTTTCGGTGACACCGGGGAGCTGTTTTTT. It specifies CASSPPLGGFGDTGELFF.